This T cell receptor beta chain came from a study of breast tumors, draining lymph nodes, adjacent tissues. Study-level findings and limits: Findings are consistent with lymph node origin and intratumoral expansion of most tumor T cells.

The CDR3 extends over 12 amino acids. V lost 5 bases and J 7 bases, leaving 10 bases between the germline ends. CDR1 is MDHEN and CDR2 is SYDVKM in the germline V gene. TCRdb independently ran MiXCR on the multiplex PCR reads; one entry per CDR3 protein. The sample lists 47,000 or so distinct CDR3 sequences, about 23% seen once, with 6.5% to 8% in the top ten. This clonotype showed up just a few times. Its cognate antigen is unknown. The sequenced material came from breast tumor tissue. The receptor comes from a female donor with breast cancer. Some clones in this sample may be carry-over from other donors' samples. The V call is TRBV28, the J call TRBJ2-3, with D unclear. CDR3 sequence: CASSPPSHTQYF. CDR3 coding DNA: TGTGCCAGCAGTCCTCCGTCGCATACGCAGTATTTT. Using reference TRBV28 and TRBJ2-3 for the parts outside the CDR3, the full variable domain is DVKVTQSSRYLVKRTGEKVFLECVQDMDHENMFWYRQDPGLGLRLIYFSYDVKMKEKGDIPEGYSVSREKKERFSLILESASTNQTSMYLCASSPPSHTQYFGPGTRLTVL.